These 5 T cell receptor beta chains came from one sample sequenced in a study of blood T cell repertoires in COVID-19. TCRdb's table, derived via immunoSEQ multiplex PCR, lists solely in-frame clones and lacks some. The sample has roughly 260,000 clones, around nine tenths seen once. The specimen was peripheral blood. These receptors all stem from a man between 35 and 55 years old who had recovered from COVID-19.

V gene TRBV9 combines with J gene TRBJ1-4, with 8 bases that match TRBD1. The CDR3 consists of 15 residues. The germline CDR1 and CDR2 sequences are SGDLS and YYNGEE. V lost 4 bases to trimming and J lost 5 bases; unmatched junction nucleotides: 7. The CDR3 region is CASSLTGARNEKLFF. CDR3 coding DNA: TGTGCCAGCAGCCTGACAGGGGCACGAAATGAAAAACTGTTTTTT.

The gene calls are TRBV9 and TRBJ2-3; 7 nucleotides line up with TRBD1. Germline assignment: CDR1 SGDLS and CDR2 YYNGEE. V lost 6 bases and J lost 2; bases outside the gene matches: 6. This CDR3 spans 14 amino acids. CDR3 residues: CASNRDSHTDTQYF. In DNA, the CDR3 is TGTGCCAGCAACCGGGACAGCCACACAGATACGCAGTATTTT.

The chain's CDR3 is CASSGTLVDYGYTF. For the CDR3, the DNA is TGCGCCAGCAGTGGTACCCTAGTCGACTATGGCTACACCTTC. The genes are TRBV10-1 and TRBJ1-2; D gene unclear. The CDR3 extends over 14 amino acids. V shed 4 bases and J shed 3 bases, with 12 bases lying between them. Per the germline V gene, CDR1 is WNHNN and CDR2 is SYGVQD (reference sequence).

J is TRBJ2-7 and V is TRBV12-3 or TRBV12-4; D may be TRBD1 (6 bases). The CDR3 is 13 amino acids. Trimming took off 6 bases at V and 6 bases at J, with 15 bases between the two ends. CDR3 nucleotide sequence: TGTGCCAGCAGGGATACAGGGAAGGGCGAGCAGTACTTC. Translating gives CASRDTGKGEQYF.

This clone was recorded once. The rearrangement joins TRBV11-3 to TRBJ2-1; possible D gene TRBD2, 5 bases. Germline CDR1 is SGHNT and CDR2 is YENEEA. Trimming took off 0 bases at V and 9 bases at J, with 9 bases between the two ends. The CDR3 extends over 13 amino acids. The CDR3 loop reads CASSLDGSGEQFF. Written as DNA, the CDR3 is TGTGCCAGCAGCTTAGATGGGAGCGGTGAGCAGTTCTTC. Supplemented by reference TRBV11-3 and TRBJ2-1, the full variable domain reads EAGVVQSPRYKIIEKKQPVAFWCNPISGHNTLYWYLQNLGQGPELLIRYENEEAVDDSQLPKDRFSAERLKGVDSTLKIQPAELGDSAVYLCASSLDGSGEQFFGPGTRLTVL.